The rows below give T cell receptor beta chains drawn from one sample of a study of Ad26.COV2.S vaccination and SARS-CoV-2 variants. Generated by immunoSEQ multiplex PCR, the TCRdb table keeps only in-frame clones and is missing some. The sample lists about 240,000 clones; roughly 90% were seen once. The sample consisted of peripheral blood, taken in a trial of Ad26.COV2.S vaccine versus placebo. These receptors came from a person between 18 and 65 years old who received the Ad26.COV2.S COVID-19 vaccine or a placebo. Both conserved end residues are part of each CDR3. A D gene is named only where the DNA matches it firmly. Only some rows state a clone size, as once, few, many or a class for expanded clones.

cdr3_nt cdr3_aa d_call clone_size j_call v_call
TGTGCCAGCAGTTACTCAAAAGTGACAGATACGCAGTATTTT CASSYSKVTDTQYF NA NA TRBJ2-3 TRBV6-2/TRBV6-3
TGTGCCAGCACCGTACCGGCAAGCAGGGTCCACTATGGCTACACCTTC CASTVPASRVHYGYTF NA NA TRBJ1-2 TRBV21-1
TGTGCCTCGGGACTAGCGGGAGGAGAGGAGACCCAGTACTTC CASGLAGGEETQYF TRBD2 NA TRBJ2-5 TRBV6-4
TGTGCCAGCAGCTTGTGGACGGTCTCTGGGGCCAACGTCCTGACTTTC CASSLWTVSGANVLTF NA NA TRBJ2-6 TRBV5-4
TGTGCCAGCAGCCCGAACCCTCGGACAGGGGGCAACTATGGCTACACCTTC CASSPNPRTGGNYGYTF TRBD1 NA TRBJ1-2 TRBV7-9
TGTGCCAGCAGCTTCCGGACTAGCGTTGATGAGCAGTTCTTC CASSFRTSVDEQFF TRBD2 NA TRBJ2-1 TRBV7-3
TGCGCCAGCAGCTTGGGCACAATGAACACTGAAGCTTTCTTT CASSLGTMNTEAFF NA NA TRBJ1-1 TRBV5-1
TGTGCCAGCAGCTTAGTAGCCCGCTACGAGCAGTACTTC CASSLVARYEQYF NA NA TRBJ2-7 TRBV7-2
TGTGCCAGCTCACCCGAACTCGGGGGGCGCGAAGCTTTCTTT CASSPELGGREAFF NA NA TRBJ1-1 TRBV18
TGTGCCAGCAGTCCCCCGGGACAGGGTGGGGAAAAACTGTTTTTT CASSPPGQGGEKLFF TRBD1 once TRBJ1-4 TRBV28
TGTGCCAGCAGCCTCGACTCTGCTTTCTTT CASSLDSAFF NA NA TRBJ1-1 TRBV7-2
TGTGCCAGCAGCGGGGAGGGGCCCTACAATGAGCAGTTCTTC CASSGEGPYNEQFF TRBD2 NA TRBJ2-1 TRBV11-2
TGTGCCAGCAGCTTAGTGACCGGGGCTGGCGAAAAACTGTTTTTT CASSLVTGAGEKLFF NA NA TRBJ1-4 TRBV7-6
TGCAGCGCGAACCAACAGGGTCAGTATTTT CSANQQGQYF NA NA TRBJ2-3 TRBV29-1
TGTGCCAGCAGCGTCGGTGAAAAACTGTTTTTT CASSVGEKLFF NA NA TRBJ1-4 TRBV7-9
TGTGCCAGTAGTGGACGCTGGGACACAGAAGCTTTCTTT CASSGRWDTEAFF NA NA TRBJ1-1 TRBV19
TGTGCCAGCAGCTTGGGGGTTAGCGGCTACGAGCAGTACTTC CASSLGVSGYEQYF NA NA TRBJ2-7 TRBV13
TGTGCCAGCAGTTACCCACAATCAGGGGGCGAGGAGACCCAGTACTTC CASSYPQSGGEETQYF TRBD1 NA TRBJ2-5 TRBV6-5
TGTGCCAGCAGCCGCCTAGAGGGGGAGCTGTTTTTT CASSRLEGELFF NA NA TRBJ2-2 TRBV3-1/TRBV3-2
TGTGCCAGCAGCGGTAGGAGACTCCAGGGGGCCTACGAGCAGTACTTC CASSGRRLQGAYEQYF TRBD1 NA TRBJ2-7 TRBV13
TGCGCCAGCACCGAGGACAGCCCCTACGAGCAGTACTTC CASTEDSPYEQYF NA NA TRBJ2-7 TRBV5-1
TGTGCCAGCAGCTTGGTAGCGGACCCTCTTAGCAATCAGCCCCAGCATTTT CASSLVADPLSNQPQHF NA NA TRBJ1-5 TRBV5-5
TGTGCCAGCAGTTTAACAGGGGCCTACGAGCAGTACTTC CASSLTGAYEQYF TRBD1 few TRBJ2-7 TRBV12-3/TRBV12-4
TGTGCCAGCAGTCCGCAGGGGCTCTCTGGAAACACCATATATTTT CASSPQGLSGNTIYF NA NA TRBJ1-3 TRBV28
TGTGCCAGCAGCCCTGGACAGCCTAACTATGGCTACACCTTC CASSPGQPNYGYTF NA NA TRBJ1-2 TRBV14
TGCGCCAGCAGCCAAGATCGGGACCTTCCCTTATACGAGCAGTACTTC CASSQDRDLPLYEQYF NA NA TRBJ2-7 TRBV4-3
TGTGCCTGGAGTGTACCTGGGCTAGCGGGGTTAGGCTACGAGCAGTACTTC CAWSVPGLAGLGYEQYF TRBD2 NA TRBJ2-7 TRBV30
TGTGCCAGCAGTCCTACAGGGGGTCGGGATCAGCCCCAGCATTTT CASSPTGGRDQPQHF TRBD1 NA TRBJ1-5 TRBV7-2
TGTGCCAGCAGCGTGGGGACAGACTTAATGAACACTGAAGCTTTCTTT CASSVGTDLMNTEAFF TRBD1 NA TRBJ1-1 TRBV9
TGCGCCAGCACCCCGACAATTCAAGAGACCCAGTACTTC CASTPTIQETQYF NA NA TRBJ2-5 TRBV5-1
TGTGCCAGCAGTGTTACCGGGACAGGTTCCTACAATGAGCAGTTCTTC CASSVTGTGSYNEQFF TRBD1 NA TRBJ2-1 TRBV6-1
TGTGCGGTGGACAGAGTCTATGGCTACACCTTC CAVDRVYGYTF NA NA TRBJ1-2 TRBV21-1
TGTGCCAGCTCACCACGGGCTAGCGGGGGAGCGAACACCGGGGAGCTGTTTTTT CASSPRASGGANTGELFF TRBD2 NA TRBJ2-2 TRBV18
TGTGCCAGCAGATCGGACAGCTCAGAGCAGTACTTC CASRSDSSEQYF NA NA TRBJ2-7 TRBV28
TGTGCCAGCAGTTCCGCAGGGTCCTCTGGGGCCAACGTCCTGACTTTC CASSSAGSSGANVLTF NA few TRBJ2-6 TRBV6-6
TGCGCCAGGGGGACGGTCAGGGTTCGCAATTCACCCCTCCACTTT CARGTVRVRNSPLHF NA NA TRBJ1-6 TRBV23-1
TGTGCCAGCAGCCAAGAGGACGGTAACTCTGGAAACACCATATATTTT CASSQEDGNSGNTIYF NA few TRBJ1-3 TRBV4-2
TGTGCCTGGAGTGTAGGAACAACTGGGGCCAACGTCCTGACTTTC CAWSVGTTGANVLTF NA NA TRBJ2-6 TRBV30
TGTGCCAGCAGCTTAGGACCTAGCGGGGGCTCCTACGAGCAGTACTTC CASSLGPSGGSYEQYF TRBD2 NA TRBJ2-7 TRBV7-2
TGTGCCAGTAGTATGCAGCGGGGAGGCTACGAGCAGTACTTC CASSMQRGGYEQYF TRBD2 NA TRBJ2-7 TRBV19
TGTGCCAGCAGTTACGATCAGGGGAGCTACGAGCAGTACTTC CASSYDQGSYEQYF NA NA TRBJ2-7 TRBV6-2/TRBV6-3
TGTGCCAGCAGCTTAGTGACAGGGACGAGGGGCTATGGCTACACCTTC CASSLVTGTRGYGYTF TRBD1 NA TRBJ1-2 TRBV7-9
TGCGCCAGCAGCCTCCGGACTAGCGGGGAAACAGATACGCAGTATTTT CASSLRTSGETDTQYF TRBD2 NA TRBJ2-3 TRBV4-1
TGTGCCAGCAGCTCCCTCCGGACAGGGCGGGATGAGCAGTTCTTC CASSSLRTGRDEQFF TRBD1 NA TRBJ2-1 TRBV7-2
TGTGCCAGCAGCTTAAAGGGGGCATTGGGCTACACCTTC CASSLKGALGYTF TRBD1 NA TRBJ1-2 TRBV7-2